Below, 8 T cell receptor beta chains from the same sample are listed, as sequenced in a study of graft-versus-host responses after intestinal transplantation. These receptors' targets are unknown. The assay was immunoSEQ multiplex PCR, and TCRdb's table has in-frame clones only and misses some. The repertoire holds about 90,000 clones, with roughly 80% as singletons. The sequenced sample was unstimulated CD4+ T cells sorted from spleen or lymph node cells, obtained before intestinal transplant. The receptor source for this set is a human donor who received an intestinal transplant.

The J gene is TRBJ2-7, the V gene TRBV28, with 7 bases aligning to TRBD1. V was pared by 7 bases and J by 1 base, with 4 bases of the junction left unmatched. The CDR3 extends over 13 amino acids. Looked up from germline, CDR1 is MDHEN and CDR2 is SYDVKM. The chain's CDR3 is CASKKGQSYEQYF. For the CDR3, the DNA is TGTGCCAGCAAAAAGGGACAGTCCTACGAGCAGTACTTC. Full variable domain (remainder filled in from reference TRBV28 and TRBJ2-7): DVKVTQSSRYLVKRTGEKVFLECVQDMDHENMFWYRQDPGLGLRLIYFSYDVKMKEKGDIPEGYSVSREKKERFSLILESASTNQTSMYLCASKKGQSYEQYFGPGTRLTVT.

The chain's CDR3 is CASSQGPGILAKREGRNEQFF. CDR3 DNA sequence: TGCGCCAGCAGCCAAGGACCCGGGATCCTCGCCAAGCGGGAGGGCCGCAATGAGCAGTTCTTC. This chain joins TRBV4-1 and TRBJ2-1; 10 bases line up with TRBD2. J was trimmed by 6 bases and V by 1 base; bases with no gene match: 21. The CDR3 is 21 residues long. CDR1 is MGHRA and CDR2 is YSYEKL in the germline V gene.

This clone was counted a few times. The chain is built from TRBV6-5 and TRBJ1-2; the match to TRBD1 covers 8 bases. The CDR3 is 14 residues long. Germline V gives CDR1 MNHEY, CDR2 SVGAGI. V was pared by 6 bases and J by 5 bases, with 8 bases of the junction left unmatched. The DNA of the CDR3 is TGTGCCAGCAGCCTCCGGGACAGGTGGTATGGCTACACCTTC. It translates to CASSLRDRWYGYTF.

This clone was counted a few times. This chain links TRBV11-2 with TRBJ2-5, with 10 bases aligning to TRBD2. The junction had 11 bases not matched to a gene; V was cut back by 2 bases and J by 2 bases. Germline CDR1 SGHAT, CDR2 FQNNGV. This CDR3 has 18 amino acids. The CDR3 protein is CASSLLVLAGVGQETQYF. DNA for the CDR3: TGTGCCAGCAGCTTATTAGTCCTAGCGGGAGTGGGGCAAGAGACCCAGTACTTC.

A word on this clone: At one end, the junction sequence differs from germline, possibly due to a read error. Other DNA sequences from this sample encode an identical CDR3 as well. V is TRBV11-2 and J is TRBJ2-7; D might be TRBD1 (6 bases). The CDR3 sequence is 13 residues long. Germline CDR1 SGHAT, CDR2 FQNNGV. This chain's CDR3 is CASSRDTTYEQYF. In nucleotides, the CDR3 is TGCGCCAGCAGCCGGGACACAACCTACGAGCAGTACTTC.

The chain links TRBV5-1 to TRBJ2-3; 9 bases fit TRBD1. Germline V lookup: CDR1 SGHRS, CDR2 YFSETQ. The CDR3 extends over 16 amino acids. V lost 4 bases to trimming and J lost 0 bases; unmatched junction nucleotides: 6. In DNA form, the CDR3 reads TGCGCCAGCAGCCGACAGACAGGGGGAAGCACAGATACGCAGTATTTT. Its protein is CASSRQTGGSTDTQYF.

The rearrangement joins TRBV28 to TRBJ2-2, with unresolved D. V lost 7 bases and J lost 1, with 13 bases in between. Looked up from germline, CDR1 is MDHEN and CDR2 is SYDVKM. CDR3 length equals 15 residues. The CDR3: CASIAAPLNTGELFF. The CDR3 bases are TGTGCCAGCATCGCGGCCCCTCTGAACACCGGGGAGCTGTTTTTT.

The CDR3 DNA follows: TGTGCCAGTCACCGGGACAAATACAATGAGCAGTTCTTC. Translation gives CASHRDKYNEQFF. The chain combines TRBV6-6 with TRBJ2-1, with D tentatively TRBD1 (6 bases). This CDR3 is 13 amino acids long. The germline V gene has CDR1 MNHNY and CDR2 SVGAGI (reference sequence). Trimming left V 9 bases short and J 4 bases short, with 13 bases between.